This TCR beta chain was obtained from a study of T-cell reconstitution after alpha-beta-depleted transplantation in children. During its preparation, the TCRbeta library received unique molecular identifiers. One entry per CDR3 protein results from TCRdb running MiXCR on the PCR reads. The sample shows about 640,000 distinct CDR3 sequences, approximately 16% of them seen only once. The length of the CDR3 is 13 residues. Germline CDR1 SGHKS, CDR2 YYEKEE (reference sequence). Comment on this clonotype: A much larger clone sits a single nucleotide away, making a read error possible.

The source was PBMCs from the stem cell graft donor, collected from the stem cell graft. The rearrangement uses TRBV5-5 and TRBJ1-1, with D perhaps matching TRBD1 (6 bases). The clonotype comes from a human donor who donated a stem cell graft to a child with acute myeloid leukemia. Written as DNA, the CDR3 is TGTGCCAGCAGTTGGGACATCAACACTGACGCTTTCTTT. Protein: CASSWDINTDAFF.